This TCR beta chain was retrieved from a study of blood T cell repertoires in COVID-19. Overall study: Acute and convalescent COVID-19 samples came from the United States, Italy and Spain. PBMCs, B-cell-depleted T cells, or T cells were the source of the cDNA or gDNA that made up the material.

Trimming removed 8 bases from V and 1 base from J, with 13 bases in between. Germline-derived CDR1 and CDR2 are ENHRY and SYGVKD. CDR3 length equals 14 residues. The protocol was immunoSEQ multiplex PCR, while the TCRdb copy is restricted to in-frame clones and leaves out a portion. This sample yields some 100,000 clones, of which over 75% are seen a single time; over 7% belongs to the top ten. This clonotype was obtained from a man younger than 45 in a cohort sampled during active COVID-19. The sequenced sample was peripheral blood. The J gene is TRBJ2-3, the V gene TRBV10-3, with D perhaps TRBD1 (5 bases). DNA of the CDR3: TGTGCCATCCGAGAGGACACTGGCACAGATACGCAGTATTTT. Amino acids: CAIREDTGTDTQYF.